These 8 T cell receptor beta chains share one sample of origin, sequenced in a study of cytomegalovirus exposure and HLA in healthy donors. 60 Vbeta and 13 Jbeta primers were used in PCR. Assay: immunoSEQ multiplex PCR; the TCRdb copy retains only in-frame clones and omits some. The data hold about 170,000 clones, with approximately 72% observed a single time. The sample consisted of PBMCs. These receptors originate from a human donor in good health.

The chain is built from TRBV5-1 and TRBJ2-3, with 9 bases matching TRBD2. CDR1 and CDR2 (germline): SGHRS, YFSETQ. J gave up 3 bases and V 1 base, and 9 bases lay outside the gene matches. This CDR3 contains 17 residues. CDR3: CASSLTAGGSRTDTQYF. Written as DNA, the CDR3 is TGCGCCAGCAGCTTGACCGCGGGGGGGTCGAGAACAGATACGCAGTATTTT.

This rearrangement joins TRBV7-6 to TRBJ1-2; D is undetermined. Trimming took off 1 base at V and 8 bases at J, with 14 bases between the two ends. The CDR3 runs 14 residues. Germline assignment: CDR1 SGHVS and CDR2 FNYEAQ. This chain's CDR3 is CASSLGLVWKGYTF. In nucleotides, the CDR3 is TGTGCCAGCAGCTTAGGACTCGTTTGGAAGGGCTACACCTTC.

The chain has TRBV7-2 and TRBJ2-3, with 14 bases aligning to TRBD2. Per the germline V gene, CDR1 is SGHTA and CDR2 is FQGNSA. The CDR3 length is 16 residues. The trim removed 4 bases at V and 4 bases at J, leaving 4 bases unmatched. The CDR3 loop reads CASSSGLAGVSDTQYF. The CDR3 DNA is TGTGCCAGCAGCTCGGGACTAGCGGGGGTGTCAGATACGCAGTATTTT.

This CDR3 reads CASSQRWRSAWNEQFF. For the CDR3, the DNA is TGCGCCAGCAGCCAAAGATGGCGGAGCGCGTGGAATGAGCAGTTCTTC. The chain joins TRBV4-3 to TRBJ2-1; D uncertain. CDR1 is LGHNA, CDR2 YSLEER, per germline. The CDR3 has 16 amino acids. Trimming shortened V by 2 bases and J by 7 bases, and 18 bases separated the two germline ends.

The chain employs TRBV30 and TRBJ1-1; D remains unclear. V was clipped by 3 bases and J by 0 bases, with 8 bases between them. Germline CDR1 is GTSNPN and CDR2 is SVGIG (reference sequence). This CDR3 comprises 13 residues. In DNA, the CDR3 is TGTGCCTGGAGGGGCAGCTTGAACACTGAAGCTTTCTTT. It codes for CAWRGSLNTEAFF.

The genes are TRBV4-3 and TRBJ1-4, with D unresolved. The CDR3 loop spans 13 amino acids. V was cut by 0 bases and J by 8 bases, with 7 bases left in between. Per the germline V gene, CDR1 is LGHNA and CDR2 is YSLEER. The CDR3 sequence: CASSQEQLEKLFF. The DNA of the CDR3 is TGCGCCAGCAGCCAAGAACAGTTGGAAAAACTGTTTTTT.

This sequence joins TRBV7-2 and TRBJ2-5; the match to TRBD1 covers 7 bases. The trim removed 5 bases at V and 1 base at J, leaving 4 bases unmatched. The germline V gene has CDR1 SGHTA and CDR2 FQGNSA. This CDR3 has 14 amino acids. CDR3 region: CASSATGVQETQYF. CDR3 in DNA: TGTGCCAGCAGCGCCACAGGGGTCCAAGAGACCCAGTACTTC.

The genes are TRBV5-1 and TRBJ2-5, with TRBD2 matching 9 bases. V trimming: 3 bases; J trimming: 4 bases; junction bases outside the gene matches: 4. CDR1 and CDR2 (germline): SGHRS, YFSETQ. The CDR3 is 14 residues long. CDR3 nucleotides: TGCGCCAGCAGCTCCGCGGGGGGGCGAGAGACCCAGTACTTC. Translation: CASSSAGGRETQYF.